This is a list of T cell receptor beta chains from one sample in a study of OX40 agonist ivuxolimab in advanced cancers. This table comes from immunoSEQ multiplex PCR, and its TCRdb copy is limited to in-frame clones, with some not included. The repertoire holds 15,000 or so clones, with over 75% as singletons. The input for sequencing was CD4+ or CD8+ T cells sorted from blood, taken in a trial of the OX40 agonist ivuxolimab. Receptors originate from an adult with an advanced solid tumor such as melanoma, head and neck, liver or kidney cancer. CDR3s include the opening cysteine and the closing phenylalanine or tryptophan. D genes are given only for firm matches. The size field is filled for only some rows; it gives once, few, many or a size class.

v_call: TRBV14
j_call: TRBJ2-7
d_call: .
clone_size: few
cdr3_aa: CASSQATGDHYEQYF
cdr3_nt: TGTGCCAGCAGCCAAGCAACAGGTGACCATTACGAGCAGTACTTC

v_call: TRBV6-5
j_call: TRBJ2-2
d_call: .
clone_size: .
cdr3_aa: CASSSRGDGKTGELFF
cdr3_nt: TGTGCCAGCAGTTCTAGGGGGGATGGAAAAACCGGGGAGCTGTTTTTT

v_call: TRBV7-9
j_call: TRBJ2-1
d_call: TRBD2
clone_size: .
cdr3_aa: CASSTGTSGRGNEQFF
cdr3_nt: TGTGCCAGCAGCACTGGGACTAGCGGGAGAGGGAATGAGCAGTTCTTC

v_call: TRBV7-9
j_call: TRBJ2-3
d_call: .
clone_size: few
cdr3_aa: CASSSLAVGTDTQYF
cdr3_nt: TGTGCCAGCAGCTCCCTAGCTGTCGGCACAGATACGCAGTATTTT

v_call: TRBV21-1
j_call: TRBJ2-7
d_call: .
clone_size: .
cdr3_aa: CASSKAAPTETKYYEQYF
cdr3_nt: TGTGCCAGCAGCAAAGCCGCCCCGACCGAAACGAAATACTACGAGCAGTACTTC

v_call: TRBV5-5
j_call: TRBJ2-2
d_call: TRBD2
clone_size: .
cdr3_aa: CASSHAGLAGTGELFF
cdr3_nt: TGTGCCAGCAGCCACGCAGGGCTAGCGGGGACCGGGGAGCTGTTTTTT

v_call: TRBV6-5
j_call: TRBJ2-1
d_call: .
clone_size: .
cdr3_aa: CASRKSMSSYNEQFF
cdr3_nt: TGTGCCAGCAGAAAATCCATGAGCTCCTACAATGAGCAGTTCTTC

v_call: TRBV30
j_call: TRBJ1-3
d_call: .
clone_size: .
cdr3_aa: CAWSVFGGNTIYF
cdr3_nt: TGTGCCTGGAGTGTATTCGGGGGAAACACCATATATTTT

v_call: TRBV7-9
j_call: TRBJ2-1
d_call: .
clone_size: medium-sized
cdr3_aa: CASSPGTSYNEQFF
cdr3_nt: TGTGCCAGCAGCCCCGGGACAAGCTACAATGAGCAGTTCTTC

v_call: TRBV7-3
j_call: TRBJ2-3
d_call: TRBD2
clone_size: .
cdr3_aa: CASSLKGVPGGLEASDTQYF
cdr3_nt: TGTGCCAGCAGCTTAAAAGGGGTTCCGGGAGGCTTAGAGGCTTCAGATACGCAGTATTTT

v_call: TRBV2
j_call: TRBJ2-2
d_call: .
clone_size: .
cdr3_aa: CASRHRTETTGELFF
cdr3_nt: TGTGCCAGCAGACACAGGACAGAGACCACCGGGGAGCTGTTTTTT

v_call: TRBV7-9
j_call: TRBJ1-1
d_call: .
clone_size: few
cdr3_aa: CASSQGNTEAFF
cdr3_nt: TGTGCCAGCAGCCAGGGGAACACTGAAGCTTTCTTT

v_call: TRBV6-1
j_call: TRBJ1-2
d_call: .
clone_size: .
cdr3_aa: CASSEAAENYGYTF
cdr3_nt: TGTGCCAGCAGTGAAGCGGCCGAAAACTATGGCTACACCTTC

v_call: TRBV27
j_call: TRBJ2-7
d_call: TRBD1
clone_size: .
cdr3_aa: CASSLSGTGFSYEQYF
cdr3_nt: TGTGCCAGCAGTTTATCGGGGACAGGCTTCTCCTACGAGCAGTACTTC

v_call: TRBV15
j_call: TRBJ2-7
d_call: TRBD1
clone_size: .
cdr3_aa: CATGTATTSYEQYF
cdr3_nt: TGTGCCACCGGGACAGCCACGACCTCCTACGAGCAGTACTTC

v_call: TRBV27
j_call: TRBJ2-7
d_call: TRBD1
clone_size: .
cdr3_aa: CASTPGQFSGEQYF
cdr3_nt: TGTGCCAGCACCCCGGGACAGTTCAGCGGCGAGCAGTACTTC

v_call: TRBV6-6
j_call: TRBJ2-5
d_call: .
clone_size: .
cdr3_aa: CASSYQNIDSKETQYF
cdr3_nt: TGTGCCAGCAGTTACCAGAATATTGACAGTAAAGAGACCCAGTACTTC

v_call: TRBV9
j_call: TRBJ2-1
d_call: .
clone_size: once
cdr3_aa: CASSDPIAANEQFF
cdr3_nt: TGTGCCAGCAGCGACCCGATAGCGGCCAATGAGCAGTTCTTC

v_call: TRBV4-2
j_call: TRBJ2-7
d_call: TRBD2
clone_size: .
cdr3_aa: CASSQDLGLASEQYF
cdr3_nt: TGTGCCAGCAGCCAAGATCTGGGACTAGCATCCGAGCAGTACTTC

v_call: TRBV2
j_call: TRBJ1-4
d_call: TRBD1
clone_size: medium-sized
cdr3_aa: CASSSTNRGLSEKLFF
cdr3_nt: TGTGCCAGCAGCTCGACAAACAGGGGGCTGAGTGAAAAACTGTTTTTT

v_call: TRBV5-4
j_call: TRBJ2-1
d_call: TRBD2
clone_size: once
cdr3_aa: CASSPLAGSYNEQFF
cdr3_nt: TGTGCCAGCAGCCCACTAGCGGGCTCCTACAATGAGCAGTTCTTC

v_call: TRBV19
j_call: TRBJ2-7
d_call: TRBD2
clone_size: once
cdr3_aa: CASRGGLAGSYEQYF
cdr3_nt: TGTGCCAGTAGAGGGGGACTAGCGGGATCTTACGAGCAGTACTTC

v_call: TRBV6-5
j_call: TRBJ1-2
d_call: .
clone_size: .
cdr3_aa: CASSSLGGASYYGYTF
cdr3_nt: TGTGCCAGCAGTTCGCTCGGGGGCGCATCATACTATGGCTACACCTTC

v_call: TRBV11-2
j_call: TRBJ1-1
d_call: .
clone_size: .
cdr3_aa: CASSLIGAGNTEAFF
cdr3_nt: TGTGCCAGCAGCTTAATCGGGGCAGGGAACACTGAAGCTTTCTTT

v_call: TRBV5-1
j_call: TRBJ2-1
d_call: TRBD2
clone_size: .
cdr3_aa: CASSLEGLAGVGDEQFF
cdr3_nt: TGCGCCAGCAGCTTGGAGGGACTAGCGGGAGTAGGCGATGAGCAGTTCTTC

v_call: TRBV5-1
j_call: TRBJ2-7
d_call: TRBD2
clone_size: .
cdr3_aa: CASSLGASGGNYEQYF
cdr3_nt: TGCGCCAGCAGCTTGGGGGCTAGCGGGGGAAACTACGAGCAGTACTTC